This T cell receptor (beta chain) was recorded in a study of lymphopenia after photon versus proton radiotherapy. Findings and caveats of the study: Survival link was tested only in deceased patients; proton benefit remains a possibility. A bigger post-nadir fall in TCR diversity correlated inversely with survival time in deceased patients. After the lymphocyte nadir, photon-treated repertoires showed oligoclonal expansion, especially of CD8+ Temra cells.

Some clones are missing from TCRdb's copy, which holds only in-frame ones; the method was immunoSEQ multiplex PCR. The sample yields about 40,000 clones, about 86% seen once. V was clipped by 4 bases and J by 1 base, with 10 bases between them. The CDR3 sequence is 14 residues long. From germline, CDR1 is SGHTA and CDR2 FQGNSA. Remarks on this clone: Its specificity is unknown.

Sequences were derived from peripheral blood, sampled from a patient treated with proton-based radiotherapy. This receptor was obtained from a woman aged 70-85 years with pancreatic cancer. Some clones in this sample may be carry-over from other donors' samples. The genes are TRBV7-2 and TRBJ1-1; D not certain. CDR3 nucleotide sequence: TGTGCCAGCAGCTCCCCACTGAGGAACACTGAAGCTTTCTTT. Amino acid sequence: CASSSPLRNTEAFF.